The 8 T cell receptor beta chains in this list originate from one sample, sequenced in a study of beta chain features in type 1 diabetes. Notes on the study in general: Type 1 diabetes patients had moderately but significantly shorter TCRB CDR3s in all four CD4+ subsets.

Of the isolated RNA, all was reverse transcribed, and so the sequenced material was expressed TCRB transcripts. Sequencing used immunoSEQ multiplex PCR; TCRdb keeps in-frame clones, though not all of them. The sample has about 150,000 clones, 10% to 13% seen once. These TCRs are of unknown antigen specificity. Sequenced material: central memory CD4+ T cells from blood. The receptors stem from a young man with type 1 diabetes.

This clone was detected a few times. The rearrangement joins TRBV16 to TRBJ2-7, with D possibly TRBD2 on 5 matching bases. This CDR3 spans 16 amino acids. Germline assignment: CDR1 KGHSY and CDR2 FQNENV. V dropped 0 bases and J dropped 4 bases, with 16 bases sitting between them. The CDR3 loop reads CASSQSGSDSAYEQYF. The CDR3 DNA is TGTGCCAGCAGCCAATCGGGGAGTGACTCGGCATACGAGCAGTACTTC.

J is TRBJ2-7 and V is TRBV28; 7 bases agree with TRBD1. Germline V gives CDR1 MDHEN, CDR2 SYDVKM. CDR3 length: 15 amino acids. The J segment lost 2 bases and the V segment lost 6 bases, leaving 10 bases of the junction unmatched. CDR3 loop: CASSSPGTATYEQYF. The CDR3 nucleotides read TGTGCCAGCAGCTCCCCCGGGACAGCTACCTACGAGCAGTACTTC.

This clone appeared a few times. V usage is TRBV11-2 and J usage is TRBJ2-7, with TRBD2 as a possible D gene (5 bases). The CDR3 totals 14 residues. Trimming took 3 bases from V and 5 from J, leaving 14 bases between them. Germline V CDR1 and CDR2: SGHAT, FQNNGV. DNA for the CDR3: TGTGCCAGCAGCTTTTGGGCGAGGGCGAACGAGCAGTACTTC. Translated: CASSFWARANEQYF.

The rearrangement links TRBV28 to TRBJ1-2; a weak D match, TRBD1 (5 bases). The germline gives CDR1 MDHEN, CDR2 SYDVKM. The CDR3 has 13 amino acids. V was pared by 1 base and J by 7 bases, with 10 bases between. The CDR3 reads CASSLSQGGGYTF. CDR3 nucleotides: TGTGCCAGCAGTTTATCCCAGGGTGGTGGCTACACCTTC.

The chain links TRBV6-5 to TRBJ2-3; D may be TRBD2 (5 bases). V was trimmed by 5 bases and J by 4 bases, leaving 10 bases between them. There are 13 residues in the CDR3. Germline V gene sequence: CDR1 MNHEY, CDR2 SVGAGI. CDR3 in amino acids: CASSKTSADTQYF. The CDR3 nucleotides read TGTGCCAGCAGTAAAACTAGTGCAGATACGCAGTATTTT.

The rearrangement links TRBV29-1 to TRBJ2-1; D is unresolved. Germline loops: CDR1 SQVTM, CDR2 ANQGSEA. The CDR3 runs 10 residues. Between the trimmed V and J ends, which lost 1 base and 12 bases, there was a span of 7 bases. Here the CDR3 reads CSVEVPRQFF. CDR3 in DNA: TGCAGCGTTGAAGTCCCCAGGCAGTTCTTC.

This chain links TRBV4-3 with TRBJ1-5, with a tentative D call TRBD1 (6 bases). In germline, CDR1 is LGHNA, CDR2 YSLEER. This CDR3 contains 19 residues. Trimming removed 1 base from V and 2 bases from J, with 21 bases in between. CDR3 loop: CASSQVGRSGQYRNQPQHF. The CDR3 coding sequence is TGCGCCAGCAGCCAAGTTGGCCGTTCTGGACAGTATCGCAATCAGCCCCAGCATTTT.

The rearrangement links TRBV7-2 to TRBJ2-3; D uncertain. Per germline, CDR1 SGHTA and CDR2 FQGNSA. This CDR3 is 11 amino acids long. The germline V and J ends were trimmed by 9 bases and 0 bases, with 4 bases remaining between them. The CDR3 loop reads CASRSTDTQYF. In DNA, the CDR3 is TGTGCCAGTCGTAGCACAGATACGCAGTATTTT.